One sample yielded the 3 T cell receptor beta chains listed below, sequenced in a study of T cell responses to AZD1222 COVID-19 vaccine. Libraries were prepared by immunoSEQ multiplex PCR; TCRdb keeps only in-frame clonotypes and omits some of them. The data show 70,000 or so clones, roughly 80% seen once. The material sequenced was peripheral blood, taken 28 days after the second AZD1222 dose. The source of these receptors is an adult who received the AZD1222 COVID-19 vaccine.

The rearrangement uses TRBV28 and TRBJ2-6, with D hard to call. V lost 10 bases to trimming and J lost 0 bases, with 1 base between them. The germline CDR1 and CDR2 sequences are MDHEN and SYDVKM. This CDR3 has 11 amino acids. The CDR3 loop reads CATSGANVLTF. The DNA of the CDR3 is TGTGCCACCTCTGGGGCCAACGTCCTGACTTTC.

V gene TRBV5-1 combines with J gene TRBJ1-2, with D perhaps TRBD1 (6 bases). The CDR3 consists of 12 residues. V was pared by 4 bases and J by 7 bases, with 11 bases between. Germline loops: CDR1 SGHRS, CDR2 YFSETQ. The CDR3 spells CASSPTGAGYTF. The CDR3 DNA is TGCGCCAGCAGCCCGACAGGCGCTGGCTACACCTTC.

Within the sample, this clone is medium-sized. This sequence joins TRBV2 and TRBJ1-5, with unresolved D. The CDR3 length is 14 residues. Germline V gene data show CDR1 as SNHLY and CDR2 as FYNNEI. Trimming removed 0 bases at V and 9 bases at J, with 12 bases between. The DNA for the CDR3 is TGTGCCAGCAGTGAAGCTCAAACGGCGGGGCCCCAGCATTTT. It translates to CASSEAQTAGPQHF.